One sample yielded the 22 T cell receptor beta chains listed below, sequenced in a study of T cell responses to AZD1222 COVID-19 vaccine (dated by TCRdb to the early 2020s). The time point tag for this specimen amounts to: baseline before first vaccination. The method was the immunoSEQ multiplex PCR assay. In TCRdb, the immuneACCESS table is reduced to in-frame sequences with V and J assigned. These tables do not hold every clone; where another copy was compared, an unresolved V gene accounts for under half, and the others remain unexplained. The sample table shows around 99,000 clones, and roughly 92% are seen once. Clones ranked in the top ten supply roughly 13% of the sample. Source: peripheral blood, taken on day 0 of AZD1222 vaccination. The source of these receptors is an adult in good health.

The V and J genes are TRBV7-9 and TRBJ1-4; TRBD1 aligns across 8 bases. After removal of 8 bases from V and 7 bases from J, the junction contained 6 bases not matched to a gene. The CDR3 extends over 13 amino acids. Germline V lookup: CDR1 SEHNR, CDR2 FQNEAQ (reference sequence). CDR3 sequence reads: CASEGQGGEKLFF. DNA for the CDR3: TGTGCCAGCGAAGGACAGGGAGGTGAAAAACTGTTTTTT.

V and J are TRBV5-1 and TRBJ2-7; D unresolved. The germline CDR1 and CDR2 sequences are SGHRS and YFSETQ. The CDR3 contains 14 residues. Trimming stripped 0 bases from V and 4 bases from J, with 11 bases between. Here the CDR3 reads CASSLVGPSYEQYF. The CDR3, as DNA: TGCGCCAGCAGCTTGGTCGGGCCGTCTTACGAGCAGTACTTC.

Comment on this clone: A junction boundary mismatches the germline segment, possibly from a read error. The V call is TRBV29-1, the J call TRBJ2-5; no firm D call. The germline V gene has CDR1 SQVTM and CDR2 ANQGSEA. The CDR3 runs to 12 residues. CDR3 coding DNA: TGCAGCGCTGAAACAGACCAAGAGACCCAGTACTTC. Its protein product is CSAETDQETQYF.

The V and J genes are TRBV4-2 and TRBJ2-1; 8 bases match TRBD2. J was trimmed by 3 bases and V by 1 base; bases with no gene match: 2. The CDR3 spans 15 residues. Germline-derived CDR1 and CDR2 are LGHNA and YNFKEQ. CDR3 sequence reads: CASSQAGGLYNEQFF. The CDR3 bases are TGTGCCAGCAGCCAAGCGGGGGGGCTCTACAATGAGCAGTTCTTC.

The V and J genes are TRBV5-6 and TRBJ2-5; 7 bases map to TRBD2. Germline CDR1 reads SGHDT; CDR2 reads YYEEEE. This CDR3 is 14 amino acids long. V lost 0 bases, J lost 4 bases, and 3 bases stayed unmatched. The DNA for the CDR3 is TGTGCCAGCAGCTTGGCGGGGGGAGGAGAGACCCAGTACTTC. Encoded protein: CASSLAGGGETQYF.

The gene calls are TRBV28 and TRBJ1-2; no reliable D call. The germline V gene has CDR1 MDHEN and CDR2 SYDVKM. This CDR3 spans 12 amino acids. V gave up 2 bases and J gave up 8 bases, with 9 bases separating them. CDR3 nucleotide sequence: TGTGCCAGCAGTTTAAGGACTTGGGGCTACACCTTC. This translates into CASSLRTWGYTF.

The chain links TRBV4-1 to TRBJ2-7; TRBD1 agrees at 11 bases. The J segment lost 2 bases and the V segment lost 3 bases, leaving 0 bases of the junction unmatched. The germline V gene has CDR1 MGHRA and CDR2 YSYEKL. The CDR3 is made up of 14 amino acids. The CDR3 sequence: CASSQGQGAYEQYF. The CDR3 bases are TGCGCCAGCAGCCAGGGACAGGGGGCCTACGAGCAGTACTTC.

The V gene is TRBV12-1, the J gene TRBJ1-5. TRBV12-1 is a recognized pseudogene. The CDR3 has 14 amino acids. CDR3 nucleotide sequence: TGTGCCAGCAGCTTTGGCGGATCGTCTCAGCCCCAGCATTTT. As protein: CASSFGGSSQPQHF.

The chain uses TRBV11-3 and TRBJ2-1; the match to TRBD2 covers 9 bases. Germline CDR1 is SGHNT and CDR2 is YENEEA. Germline trimming cut 4 bases from V and 0 bases from J; bases unmatched to any gene: 4. The CDR3 extends over 16 amino acids. Here the CDR3 reads CASSSLAGASYNEQFF. The CDR3 nucleotides are TGTGCCAGCAGCTCGTTAGCGGGAGCCTCCTACAATGAGCAGTTCTTC.

The chain's CDR3 is CASSPGEAYEQYF. The CDR3 coding sequence is TGTGCCAGCTCACCAGGGGAGGCCTACGAGCAGTACTTC. The genes are TRBV18 and TRBJ2-7; possible D gene TRBD2, 6 bases. This CDR3 spans 13 amino acids. Per germline, CDR1 KGHSH and CDR2 LQKENI. The ends were cut back, 2 bases at V and 2 bases at J, with 7 bases in the middle.

The CDR3 bases are TGCGCCAGCAGCTCGCAGGGATTGGGCAATCAGCCCCAGCATTTT. Protein: CASSSQGLGNQPQHF. The chain carries TRBV4-1 and TRBJ1-5, with D perhaps TRBD1 (5 bases). Deletions cut 5 bases from V and 2 bases from J, with 13 bases between. Germline V gene sequence: CDR1 MGHRA, CDR2 YSYEKL. CDR3 length: 15 residues.

This clone has a single count. The chain links TRBV4-3 to TRBJ1-4; unclear D gene. The V gene's germline CDR1 is LGHNA and CDR2 YSLEER. Trimming removed 4 bases at V and 8 bases at J, with 11 bases between. The CDR3 sequence is 13 residues long. In nucleotides, the CDR3 is TGCGCCAGCAGCCCCCGTGTTGGAGAAAAACTGTTTTTT. Its protein is CASSPRVGEKLFF.

The gene calls are TRBV10-3 and TRBJ2-7; 9 nucleotides line up with TRBD1. Trimming cost V 4 bases and J 5 bases; bases outside gene matches: 6. The CDR3 is 14 amino acids. CDR1 and CDR2 from the germline V gene are ENHRY and SYGVKD. The CDR3 DNA reads TGTGCCATCAGTGGAACAGGGGGCTCGGACGAGCAGTACTTC. It codes for CAISGTGGSDEQYF.

This rearrangement joins TRBV19 to TRBJ1-3; no definite D call. The V gene lost 1 base and the J gene lost 0 bases, with 10 bases spanning the gap. Looked up from germline, CDR1 is LNHDA and CDR2 is SQIVND (reference sequence). The CDR3 loop spans 16 amino acids. CDR3 residues: CASSIGSSHSGNTIYF. Written as DNA, the CDR3 is TGTGCCAGTAGTATAGGTTCCTCTCACTCTGGAAACACCATATATTTT.

V gene TRBV5-6 combines with J gene TRBJ2-2, with D perhaps matching TRBD1 or TRBD2 (6 bases each). The germline gives CDR1 SGHDT, CDR2 YYEEEE. The CDR3 sequence is 16 residues long. Trimming left V 0 bases short and J 4 bases short, with 13 bases between. The CDR3 region is CASSLGWGAGTGELFF. The CDR3 bases are TGTGCCAGCAGCTTGGGTTGGGGGGCGGGCACCGGGGAGCTGTTTTTT.

V and J are TRBV5-1 and TRBJ1-5, with D unclear. Germline V gives CDR1 SGHRS, CDR2 YFSETQ. The length of the CDR3 is 16 residues. V was trimmed by 0 bases and J by 3 bases, leaving 13 bases between them. CDR3 sequence (DNA): TGCGCCAGCAGCTTGGTTCCAACAACAGACAATCAGCCCCAGCATTTT. Residues: CASSLVPTTDNQPQHF.

V gene TRBV7-2 combines with J gene TRBJ1-2, with 8 bases that match TRBD1. The CDR3 has 14 residues. Germline trimming cut 5 bases from V and 6 bases from J; bases unmatched to any gene: 8. Germline CDR1 and CDR2: SGHTA and FQGNSA. The CDR3 nucleotides are TGTGCCAGCAGCCCCTACTCGACAGGGGATGGCTACACCTTC. Protein product: CASSPYSTGDGYTF.

The CDR3 DNA sequence: TGTGCCACCCACCCAGGGGTTGGCACAGATACGCAGTATTTT. Translated: CATHPGVGTDTQYF. This rearrangement joins TRBV27 to TRBJ2-3, with a possible D match to TRBD1 (6 bases). The CDR3 runs 14 residues. Germline V CDR1 and CDR2: MNHEY, SMNVEV (reference sequence). Trimming left V 10 bases short and J 1 base short, with 15 bases between.

CDR3 sequence (DNA): TGTGCCAGCAGGGGACAGAACCCTGGCTACACCTTC. Its translation is CASRGQNPGYTF. V gene TRBV2 combines with J gene TRBJ1-2, with TRBD1 identical over 7 bases. CDR1 and CDR2 from the germline V gene are SNHLY and FYNNEI. The length of the CDR3 is 12 residues. V gave up 6 bases and J gave up 7 bases; unmatched junction bases: 5.

A single count supports this clone. The CDR3 sequence: CASSLRRDRGYYTEAFF. The DNA of the CDR3 is TGTGCCAGCAGCTTACGGAGGGACAGGGGTTATTACACTGAAGCTTTCTTT. V and J are TRBV13 and TRBJ1-1; 10 positions match TRBD1. The germline V gene encodes CDR1 PRHDT and CDR2 FYEKMQ (reference sequence). V was pared by 2 bases and J by 3 bases, with 9 bases of the junction left unmatched. This CDR3 is 17 amino acids long.

The V call is TRBV6-5, the J call TRBJ1-6; no definite D call. Between the trimmed V and J ends, which lost 6 bases and 6 bases, there was a span of 6 bases. The CDR3 extends over 12 amino acids. The germline gives CDR1 MNHEY, CDR2 SVGAGI. The CDR3 DNA is TGTGCCAGCAGGGACGCTAATTCACCCCTCCACTTT. This gives the protein CASRDANSPLHF.

V gene TRBV29-1 combines with J gene TRBJ2-3, with 7 bases matching TRBD2. Unmatched junction bases numbered 8, after V lost 7 bases and J lost 4 bases. CDR1 and CDR2 from the germline V gene are SQVTM and ANQGSEA. This CDR3 is built from 13 residues. The CDR3 DNA reads TGCAGCGCCGAGGGAGGGAGGGCAGATACGCAGTATTTT. Encoded protein: CSAEGGRADTQYF.